A selection of T cell receptor beta chains follows, all from one sample in a study of shared clonotypes between healthy human individuals. Only in-frame clones appear in the TCRdb table, and some are missing; sequencing was by immunoSEQ multiplex PCR. The table shows roughly 490,000 clones, with around 79% occurring only once. Sequenced: PBMCs. The origin of the receptors is a woman aged 40 to 50 in good health. Some clones in this sample may be carry-over from other donors' samples. Both conserved end residues are trimmed from each CDR3. Each record gives: J gene, D gene, V gene, CDR3 protein. D genes are given only for firm matches.

TRBJ2-7,-,TRBV29-1,SVVQKLSYEQY
TRBJ2-5,TRBD1,TRBV29-1,SVTSGTGGQETQY
TRBJ2-1,-,TRBV18,ASLSDKGVYNEQF
TRBJ2-3,-,TRBV5-1,ASSPPPRASISTDTQY
TRBJ2-2,TRBD1,TRBV19,ASIQTGDTGELF
TRBJ2-7,-,TRBV21-1,ASSLWGQDYEQY
TRBJ1-1,-,TRBV11-2,ASSFNRDEAF
TRBJ1-2,TRBD1,TRBV10-3,AISESRTGVGYT
TRBJ2-5,TRBD2,TRBV19,ASSIRRTSGPGGTQY
TRBJ2-7,-,TRBV5-1,ASSLNLGTYEQY
TRBJ2-7,TRBD2,TRBV5-5,ASSAREGRYEQY
TRBJ2-5,TRBD2,TRBV6-5,ASSYQPLAGVETQY
TRBJ1-1,-,TRBV7-2,ASSPRIGMNTEAF
TRBJ2-1,TRBD2,TRBV5-4,ASRTSGKQF
TRBJ2-1,-,TRBV29-1,SVVFNEQF
TRBJ2-1,TRBD2,TRBV25-1,ASLGTTIFYNEQF
TRBJ2-5,-,TRBV13,ASSLAGDHLGTQY
TRBJ2-1,TRBD2,TRBV13,ASSLVASGNRDEQF
TRBJ2-3,TRBD1,TRBV5-1,ASSLAWDSSTDTQY
TRBJ1-6,-,TRBV6-5,ASRAGILGDSPLH
TRBJ2-1,TRBD2,TRBV10-3,AISDWRESSGPYNEQF
TRBJ2-7,TRBD2,TRBV15,ATSRGLAGKGEQY
TRBJ2-7,-,TRBV14,ASSQTRDGYEQY
TRBJ2-3,-,TRBV19,ASSITSITDTQY